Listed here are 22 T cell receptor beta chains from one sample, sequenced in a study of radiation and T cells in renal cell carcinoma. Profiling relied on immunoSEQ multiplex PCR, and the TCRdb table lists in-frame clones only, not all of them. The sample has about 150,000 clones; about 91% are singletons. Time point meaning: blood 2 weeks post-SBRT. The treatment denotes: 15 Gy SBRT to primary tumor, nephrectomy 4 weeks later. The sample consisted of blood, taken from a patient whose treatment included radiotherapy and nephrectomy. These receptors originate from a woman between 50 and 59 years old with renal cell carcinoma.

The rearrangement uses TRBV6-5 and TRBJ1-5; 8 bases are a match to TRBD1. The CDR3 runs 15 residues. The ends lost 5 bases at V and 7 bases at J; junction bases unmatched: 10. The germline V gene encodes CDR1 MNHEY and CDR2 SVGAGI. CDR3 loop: CASSPWTGNEQPQHF. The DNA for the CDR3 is TGTGCCAGCAGTCCCTGGACAGGGAACGAACAGCCCCAGCATTTT.

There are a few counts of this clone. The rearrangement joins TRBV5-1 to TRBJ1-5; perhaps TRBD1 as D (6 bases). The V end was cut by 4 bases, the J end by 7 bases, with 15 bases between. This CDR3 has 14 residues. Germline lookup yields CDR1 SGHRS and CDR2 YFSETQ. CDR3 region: CASSQQGPRQPQHF. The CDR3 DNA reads TGCGCCAGCAGCCAACAGGGTCCTCGGCAGCCCCAGCATTTT.

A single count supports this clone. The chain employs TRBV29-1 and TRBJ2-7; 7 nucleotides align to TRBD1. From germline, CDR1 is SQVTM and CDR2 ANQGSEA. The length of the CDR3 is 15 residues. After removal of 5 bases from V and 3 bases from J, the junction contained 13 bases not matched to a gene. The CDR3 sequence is CSVRQGDSPGYEQYF. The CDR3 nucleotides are TGCAGCGTTAGGCAGGGGGATTCCCCTGGCTACGAGCAGTACTTC.

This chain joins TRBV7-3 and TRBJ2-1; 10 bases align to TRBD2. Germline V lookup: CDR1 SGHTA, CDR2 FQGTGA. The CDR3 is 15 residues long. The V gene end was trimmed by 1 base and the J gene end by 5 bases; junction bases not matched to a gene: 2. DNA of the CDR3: TGTGCCAGCAGCTTAATAAGCGGGGGGGACAATGAGCAGTTCTTC. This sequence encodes CASSLISGGDNEQFF.

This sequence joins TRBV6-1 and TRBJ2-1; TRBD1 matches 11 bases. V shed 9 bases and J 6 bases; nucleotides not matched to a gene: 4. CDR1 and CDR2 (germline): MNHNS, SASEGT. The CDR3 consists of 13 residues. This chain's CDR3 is CARGQGGRNEQFF. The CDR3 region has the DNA TGTGCCAGGGGACAGGGGGGCCGCAATGAGCAGTTCTTC.

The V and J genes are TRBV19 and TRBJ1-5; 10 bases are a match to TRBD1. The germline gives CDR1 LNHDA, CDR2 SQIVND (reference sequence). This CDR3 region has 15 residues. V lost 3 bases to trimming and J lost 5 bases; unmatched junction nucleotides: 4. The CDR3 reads CASSMGTGAYQPQHF. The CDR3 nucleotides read TGTGCCAGTAGTATGGGGACAGGGGCCTATCAGCCCCAGCATTTT.

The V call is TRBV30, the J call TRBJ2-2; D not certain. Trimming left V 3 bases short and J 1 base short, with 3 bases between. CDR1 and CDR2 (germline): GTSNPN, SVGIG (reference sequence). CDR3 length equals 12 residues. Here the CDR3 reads CAWSRNTGELFF. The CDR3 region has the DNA TGTGCCTGGAGCAGGAACACCGGGGAGCTGTTTTTT.

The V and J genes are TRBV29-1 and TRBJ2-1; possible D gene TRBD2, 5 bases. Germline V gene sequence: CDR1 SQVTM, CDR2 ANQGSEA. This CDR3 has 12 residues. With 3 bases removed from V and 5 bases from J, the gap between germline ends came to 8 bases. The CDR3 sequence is CSVDRENNEQFF. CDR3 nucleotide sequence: TGCAGCGTTGATCGGGAAAACAATGAGCAGTTCTTC.

The CDR3 DNA is TGTGCCAGCAGCTTTGGTAAGAACACTGAAGCTTTCTTT. Its protein product is CASSFGKNTEAFF. J is TRBJ1-1 and V is TRBV7-3; D ambiguous. This CDR3 contains 13 residues. V was trimmed by 3 bases and J by 1 base, leaving 6 bases between them. Germline V gene sequence: CDR1 SGHTA, CDR2 FQGTGA.

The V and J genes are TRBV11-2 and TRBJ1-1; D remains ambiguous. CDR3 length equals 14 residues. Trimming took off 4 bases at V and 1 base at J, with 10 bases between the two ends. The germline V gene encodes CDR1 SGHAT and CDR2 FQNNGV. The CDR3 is CASSSRVKNTEAFF. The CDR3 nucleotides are TGTGCCAGCAGCTCACGGGTCAAGAACACTGAAGCTTTCTTT.

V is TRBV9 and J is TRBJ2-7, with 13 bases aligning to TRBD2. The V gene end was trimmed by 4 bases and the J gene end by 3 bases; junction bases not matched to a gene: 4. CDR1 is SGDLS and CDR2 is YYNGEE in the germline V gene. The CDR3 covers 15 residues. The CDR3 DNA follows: TGTGCCAGCAGCATTGGGACTAGCGGGGACTACGAGCAGTACTTC. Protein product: CASSIGTSGDYEQYF.

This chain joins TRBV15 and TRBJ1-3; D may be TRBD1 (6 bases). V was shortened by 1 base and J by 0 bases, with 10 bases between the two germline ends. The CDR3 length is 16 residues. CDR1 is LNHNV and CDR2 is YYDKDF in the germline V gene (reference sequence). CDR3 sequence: CATSRGRDTSGNTIYF. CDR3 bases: TGTGCCACCAGCAGAGGCCGGGACACCTCTGGAAACACCATATATTTT.

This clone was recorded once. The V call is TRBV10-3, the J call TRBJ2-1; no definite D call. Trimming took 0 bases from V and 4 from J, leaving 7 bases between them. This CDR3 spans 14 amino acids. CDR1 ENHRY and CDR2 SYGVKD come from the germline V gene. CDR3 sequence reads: CAISESGIYNEQFF. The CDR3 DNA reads TGTGCCATCAGTGAGTCAGGGATTTACAATGAGCAGTTCTTC.

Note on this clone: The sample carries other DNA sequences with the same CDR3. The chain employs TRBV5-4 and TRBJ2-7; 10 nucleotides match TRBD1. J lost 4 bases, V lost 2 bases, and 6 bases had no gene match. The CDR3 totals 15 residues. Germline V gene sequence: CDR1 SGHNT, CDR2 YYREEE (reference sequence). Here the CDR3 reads CASSFPGQGPYEQYF. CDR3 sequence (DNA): TGTGCCAGCAGCTTTCCGGGACAGGGGCCGTACGAGCAGTACTTC.

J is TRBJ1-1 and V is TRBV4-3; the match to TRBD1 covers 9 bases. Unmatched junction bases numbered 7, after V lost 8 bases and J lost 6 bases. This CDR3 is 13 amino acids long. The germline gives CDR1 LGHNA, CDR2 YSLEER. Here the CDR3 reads CASSDRGGSEAFF. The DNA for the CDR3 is TGCGCCAGCTCGGACAGGGGAGGCTCTGAAGCTTTCTTT.

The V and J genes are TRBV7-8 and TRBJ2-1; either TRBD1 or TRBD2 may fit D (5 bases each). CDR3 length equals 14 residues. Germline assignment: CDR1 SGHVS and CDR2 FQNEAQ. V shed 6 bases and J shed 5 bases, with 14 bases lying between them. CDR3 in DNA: TGTGCCAGCAGACCAGGGCAGCGGAACAATGAGCAGTTCTTC. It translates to CASRPGQRNNEQFF.

In nucleotides, the CDR3 is TGTGCCAGCTGGGAAGGGTTTTCGAACACTGAAGCTTTCTTT. Translation: CASWEGFSNTEAFF. This chain links TRBV6-1 with TRBJ1-1; D is uncertain. The CDR3 is 14 residues long. In germline, CDR1 is MNHNS, CDR2 SASEGT. Trimming took off 8 bases at V and 1 base at J, with 14 bases between the two ends.

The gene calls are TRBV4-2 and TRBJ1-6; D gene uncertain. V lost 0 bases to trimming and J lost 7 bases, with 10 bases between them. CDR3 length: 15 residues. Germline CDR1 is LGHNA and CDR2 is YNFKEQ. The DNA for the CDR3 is TGTGCCAGCAGCCAAGATCTTGGAGGGAATTCACCCCTCCACTTT. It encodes CASSQDLGGNSPLHF.

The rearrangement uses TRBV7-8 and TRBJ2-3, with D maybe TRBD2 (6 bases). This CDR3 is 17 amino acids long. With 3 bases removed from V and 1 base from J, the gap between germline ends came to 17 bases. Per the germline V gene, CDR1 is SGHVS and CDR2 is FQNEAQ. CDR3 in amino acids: CASSFPGGGSRTDTQYF. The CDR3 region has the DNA TGTGCCAGCAGCTTTCCCGGGGGTGGTTCTCGCACAGATACGCAGTATTTT.

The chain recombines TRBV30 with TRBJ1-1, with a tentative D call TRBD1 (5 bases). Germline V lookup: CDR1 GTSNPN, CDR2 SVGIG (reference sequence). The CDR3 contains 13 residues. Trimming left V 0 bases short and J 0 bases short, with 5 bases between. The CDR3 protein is CAWSVQVNTEAFF. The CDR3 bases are TGTGCCTGGAGTGTACAGGTGAACACTGAAGCTTTCTTT.

CDR3 bases: TGTGCCATCAGTGAGTCGACTCGGAGGGCGCCCGGCTACACCTTC. It yields the protein CAISESTRRAPGYTF. The V gene is TRBV10-3, the J gene TRBJ1-2; D is undetermined. The V and J ends lost 0 bases and 8 bases respectively, with 16 bases between them. CDR3 size: 15 residues. In germline, CDR1 is ENHRY, CDR2 SYGVKD.

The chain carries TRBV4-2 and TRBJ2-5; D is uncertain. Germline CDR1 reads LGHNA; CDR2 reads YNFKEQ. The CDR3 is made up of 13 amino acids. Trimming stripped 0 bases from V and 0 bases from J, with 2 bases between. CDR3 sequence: CASSQDHQETQYF. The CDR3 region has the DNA TGTGCCAGCAGCCAAGATCACCAAGAGACCCAGTACTTC.